These T cell receptor beta chains were read from a single sample in a study of cytomegalovirus exposure and HLA in healthy donors. Some clones are missing from TCRdb's copy, which holds only in-frame ones; the method was immunoSEQ multiplex PCR. The sample includes more than 100,000 clones, over 15% seen only once; the top ten take 1.9%. Sequenced material: PBMCs. The receptor set was obtained from a woman under 30 in good health and CMV-seronegative. Each CDR3 is given with its conserved first and last residue. The D gene is left open where the match is weak. Clone size appears in some rows only: once, few, many, or a class for an expanded clone.

v_call	j_call	clone_size	d_call	cdr3_nt	cdr3_aa
TRBV7-3	TRBJ2-3	few	TRBD1	TGTGCCAGCAGCTTAATGGGACAGTCCACAGATACGCAGTATTTT	CASSLMGQSTDTQYF
TRBV7-2	TRBJ1-2	.	.	TGTGCCAGCAGCTTAGGGGGCGGACAGATCTATGGCTACACCTTC	CASSLGGGQIYGYTF
TRBV18	TRBJ1-2	.	.	TGTGCCAGCTCACCACCGAATACAAAGTCTGGCTACACCTTC	CASSPPNTKSGYTF
TRBV5-1	TRBJ2-2	few	TRBD2	TGCGCCAGCAGCTATGAGAGCGGGAGGGCCGCGAACACCGGGGAGCTGTTTTTT	CASSYESGRAANTGELFF
TRBV29-1	TRBJ2-1	few	.	TGCAGCGTTGAAGGGTCCGGGGGTATTGAGCAGTTCTTC	CSVEGSGGIEQFF
TRBV27	TRBJ1-2	.	TRBD1	TGTGCCAGCAGTTCCCAGGGGCAGGGGGGCTATGGCTACACCTTC	CASSSQGQGGYGYTF
TRBV13	TRBJ2-1	few	TRBD1	TGTGCCAGCAGCTTAGGCCCGGCCTACGACAGGGGACTCTCCTACAATGAGCAGTTCTTC	CASSLGPAYDRGLSYNEQFF
TRBV4-3	TRBJ1-3	.	.	TGCGCCAGCAGCCAAGATAGAACAGGGCTTGGAAACACCATATATTTT	CASSQDRTGLGNTIYF
TRBV5-1	TRBJ2-1	few	TRBD2	TGCGCCAGCAGCTTGGGGACGGGAGGAAAGTTCTTC	CASSLGTGGKFF
TRBV10-3	TRBJ1-2	.	TRBD1	TGTGCCATCAGTACCGGACAGGGGGCCTATGGCTACACCTTC	CAISTGQGAYGYTF
TRBV15	TRBJ2-7	few	TRBD1	TGTGCCACCAGCAGAGATTTCAGGGGGGAGCAGTACTTC	CATSRDFRGEQYF
TRBV7-9	TRBJ2-6	.	TRBD2	TGTGCCAGCAGCCTGGGAGGGGCTGGGGCCAACGTCCTGACTTTC	CASSLGGAGANVLTF
TRBV6-1	TRBJ2-7	.	.	TGTGCCAGCAGTGCCACAGGAACCTACGAGCAGTACTTC	CASSATGTYEQYF
TRBV10-1	TRBJ1-5	.	TRBD1	TGCGCCAGCAGGTACAGGGGACTTAGCAATCAGCCCCAGCATTTT	CASRYRGLSNQPQHF
TRBV19	TRBJ2-5	few	.	TGTGCCAGTAGTATAAGGGGGGGCGGGGAGACCCAGTACTTC	CASSIRGGGETQYF
TRBV11-2	TRBJ1-5	few	.	TGTGCCAGCAGCCCAGGAAATCAGCCCCAGCATTTT	CASSPGNQPQHF
TRBV2	TRBJ2-3	.	TRBD2	TGTGCCAGCAGTGCCCGGGACTACCGGAGCACAGATACGCAGTATTTT	CASSARDYRSTDTQYF
TRBV7-9	TRBJ2-5	.	TRBD1	TGTGCCAGCAGCCCCCCTGCAGGGGGCAGTGAGACCCAGTACTTC	CASSPPAGGSETQYF
TRBV2	TRBJ1-2	.	TRBD1	TGTGCCAGCATTCGGCTATACAGGGGAAACTATGGCTACACCTTC	CASIRLYRGNYGYTF
TRBV27	TRBJ1-5	few	TRBD1	TGTGCCAGCAGTTTAGGTGGTACAGGGGATCAGCCCCAGCATTTT	CASSLGGTGDQPQHF
TRBV7-9	TRBJ1-1	.	.	TGTGCCAGCAGCCCCCGTAGGACATCCGATTTGAACACTGAAGCTTTCTTT	CASSPRRTSDLNTEAFF
TRBV30	TRBJ2-1	.	TRBD2	TGTGCCTGGAGGGACGGGGCGGGGGGCCAATACAATGAGCAGTTCTTC	CAWRDGAGGQYNEQFF
TRBV5-5	TRBJ1-1	few	TRBD1	TGTGCCAGCAGCCCTAGGACGACCGGGACAGGTGAAGCTTTCTTT	CASSPRTTGTGEAFF
TRBV13	TRBJ2-5	.	.	TGTGCCAGCAGCTTAGCCCAGGACAGCCAAGAGACCCAGTACTTC	CASSLAQDSQETQYF
TRBV5-6	TRBJ1-2	.	TRBD1	TGTGCCAGCAGCGCGGACAGGGTTTATGGCTACACCTTC	CASSADRVYGYTF
TRBV28	TRBJ2-7	.	TRBD2	TGTGCCAGCAGTTTAGTCCGGGGGGGGCCCTACGAGCAGTACTTC	CASSLVRGGPYEQYF
TRBV7-7	TRBJ2-1	.	.	TGTGCTAGCAGCTCCCAGGGCCACAATGAGCAGTTCTTC	CASSSQGHNEQFF
TRBV7-9	TRBJ2-2	.	TRBD2	TGTGCCAGCAGCTTAAAAGCGGGAGTTCGCACCGGGGAGCTGTTTTTT	CASSLKAGVRTGELFF
TRBV6-1	TRBJ2-7	.	.	TGTGCCAGCAGGTATTCACAGGGATACGAGCAGTACTTC	CASRYSQGYEQYF
TRBV23-1	TRBJ2-3	few	.	TGCGCCAGCAGTCCCAGGGTAAGCACAGATACGCAGTATTTT	CASSPRVSTDTQYF
TRBV28	TRBJ1-4	.	TRBD1	TGTGCCAGCAGTCCGCCGGACAGGATTAATGAAAAACTGTTTTTT	CASSPPDRINEKLFF